One sample yielded the 18 T cell receptor beta chains listed below, sequenced in a study of cytomegalovirus exposure and HLA in healthy donors (TCRdb year 2017). Receptor libraries were prepared by the immunoSEQ multiplex PCR assay. The multiplex PCR relied on a mix of 60 forward primers for TCR Vbeta segments and 13 reverse primers for TCR Jbeta segments. Drawn from immuneACCESS, this table holds only the in-frame rearrangements with V and J called that TCRdb kept. Clones are partly lost; checked studies trace under half to an unresolved V gene and leave the rest unexplained. This sample is represented by about 100,000 clones; around 76% of them were singletons. The ten largest account for 15% to 20% of the sample. Sequences were obtained from PBMCs. All receptors derive from a woman aged 55-70 years in good health and CMV-seropositive.

The V call is TRBV18, the J call TRBJ1-5; D might be TRBD1 (5 bases). Trimming left V 2 bases short and J 7 bases short, with 12 bases between. The length of the CDR3 is 14 residues. From germline, CDR1 is KGHSH and CDR2 LQKENI. The CDR3 spells CASSPGRGGQPQHF. In DNA form, the CDR3 reads TGTGCCAGCTCACCAGGTCGCGGGGGGCAGCCCCAGCATTTT.

The rearrangement links TRBV2 to TRBJ1-2; tentative D call: TRBD1 (5 bases). The germline V and J ends were trimmed by 0 bases and 13 bases, with 18 bases remaining between them. From germline, CDR1 is SNHLY and CDR2 FYNNEI. The CDR3 is 14 amino acids. The CDR3 DNA sequence: TGTGCCAGCAGTGAAGCGCTTCAGGGTAGGGCTCCCACCTTC. Amino acids: CASSEALQGRAPTF.

The chain joins TRBV2 to TRBJ2-7; D possibly corresponds to TRBD2 (6 bases). Germline V gene sequence: CDR1 SNHLY, CDR2 FYNNEI. The CDR3 spans 14 residues. V shed 7 bases and J shed 0 bases, with 13 bases lying between them. In nucleotides, the CDR3 is TGTGCCAGCACTCGGGACTCAAGCTCCTACGAGCAGTACTTC. Translation gives CASTRDSSSYEQYF.

The chain employs TRBV5-5 and TRBJ1-2; 8 bases fit TRBD1. V dropped 4 bases and J dropped 8; count of bases not matched to a gene: 16. The germline CDR1 and CDR2 sequences are SGHKS and YYEKEE (reference sequence). The CDR3 spans 16 residues. CDR3 in amino acids: CASSPAETGTGNGYTF. Written as DNA, the CDR3 is TGTGCCAGCAGCCCAGCCGAGACCGGGACAGGCAACGGCTACACCTTC.

The V call is TRBV18, the J call TRBJ2-7; no firm D call. This CDR3 is 17 amino acids long. Germline CDR1 is KGHSH and CDR2 is LQKENI. The V gene lost 3 bases and the J gene lost 2 bases, with 20 bases spanning the gap. The CDR3 DNA reads TGTGCCAGCTCACCCTCTCTTGGCCTCCATTTAACCTACGAGCAGTACTTC. Its protein is CASSPSLGLHLTYEQYF. The full variable domain, its missing parts supplied by reference TRBV18 and TRBJ2-7, is NAGVMQNPRHLVRRRGQEARLRCSPMKGHSHVYWYRQLPEEGLKFMVYLQKENIIDESGMPKERFSAEFPKEGPSILRIQQVVRGDSAAYFCASSPSLGLHLTYEQYFGPGTRLTVT.

The chain has TRBV7-2 and TRBJ2-7; tentatively, D is TRBD2 (6 bases). This CDR3 is 14 amino acids long. CDR1 and CDR2 from the germline V gene are SGHTA and FQGNSA. Trimming removed 5 bases from V and 7 bases from J, with 18 bases in between. As DNA, the CDR3 is TGTGCCAGCAGCGCCGTTATCGGGAGTCATGAGCAGTACTTC. The encoded protein is CASSAVIGSHEQYF.

CDR3 sequence: CSGWGQERNTEAFF. The CDR3 DNA follows: TGCAGCGGGTGGGGACAGGAGAGGAACACTGAAGCTTTCTTT. The chain employs TRBV29-1 and TRBJ1-1, with 8 bases identical to TRBD1. CDR3 size: 14 residues. V was pared by 7 bases and J by 1 base, with 8 bases of the junction left unmatched. Per germline, CDR1 SQVTM and CDR2 ANQGSEA.

The genes are TRBV5-1 and TRBJ2-6, with D perhaps matching TRBD1 (6 bases). The V end lost 6 bases, the J end lost 4 bases, and 17 bases lay between the germline ends. CDR1 SGHRS and CDR2 YFSETQ come from the germline V gene. The CDR3 is 16 amino acids. CDR3 DNA: TGCGCCAGCACAGGCCAAGTGACAGGCGGGGCCAACGTCCTGACTTTC. It codes for CASTGQVTGGANVLTF.

This clone was counted a single time. J is TRBJ2-2 and V is TRBV28; TRBD2 is a possible D gene (6 bases). Germline V CDR1 and CDR2: MDHEN, SYDVKM. The ends were cut back, 6 bases at V and 1 base at J, with 12 bases in the middle. CDR3 length: 15 residues. DNA for the CDR3: TGTGCCAGCAGCTGGGACTTCGGGAACACCGGGGAGCTGTTTTTT. It translates to CASSWDFGNTGELFF.

This clone was recorded a few times. The rearrangement uses TRBV6-1 and TRBJ1-1; no definite D call. The CDR3 runs to 15 residues. Trimming removed 2 bases at V and 4 bases at J, with 14 bases between. The germline CDR1 and CDR2 sequences are MNHNS and SASEGT. Here the CDR3 DNA reads TGTGCCAGCAGTGAAACCCCCGGGGAGGGCACTGAAGCTTTCTTT. Amino acids: CASSETPGEGTEAFF.

The chain recombines TRBV9 with TRBJ2-2, with unresolved D. CDR3 size: 12 residues. CDR1 and CDR2 from the germline V gene are SGDLS and YYNGEE. Trimming removed 4 bases at V and 7 bases at J, with 8 bases between. CDR3 DNA sequence: TGTGCCAGCAGCCACTCGGGCGGGGAGCTGTTTTTT. Protein product: CASSHSGGELFF.

This CDR3 reads CAWSTGTGRQPQHF. In nucleotides, the CDR3 is TGTGCCTGGAGTACCGGGACAGGGAGACAGCCCCAGCATTTT. The chain is built from TRBV30 and TRBJ1-5, with 9 bases aligning to TRBD1. The germline CDR1 and CDR2 sequences are GTSNPN and SVGIG (reference sequence). CDR3 size: 14 residues. The V and J ends lost 2 bases and 7 bases, in that order; junction bases with no gene match: 6.

This clone has more than one count but fewer than ten. The chain employs TRBV29-1 and TRBJ2-7, with 9 bases that match TRBD2. V lost 7 bases and J lost 3; bases outside the gene matches: 10. The germline V gene has CDR1 SQVTM and CDR2 ANQGSEA. The CDR3 loop spans 14 amino acids. The CDR3 nucleotides read TGCAGCGCCCAGGGGGTAGCGGGAGTCTACGAGCAGTACTTC. Translating gives CSAQGVAGVYEQYF.

On this clone: The sample holds other DNA sequences that translate to the same CDR3. This chain uses TRBV5-1 with TRBJ2-1; the match to TRBD2 covers 8 bases. Germline-derived CDR1 and CDR2 are SGHRS and YFSETQ. V shed 4 bases and J 4 bases; nucleotides not matched to a gene: 7. This CDR3 has 15 amino acids. CDR3 region: CASSPSGPSYNEQFF. The CDR3, as DNA: TGCGCCAGCAGCCCTAGCGGGCCCTCGTACAATGAGCAGTTCTTC.

The table lists this clone with a few counts. The rearrangement links TRBV9 to TRBJ1-1; 10 nucleotides line up with TRBD1. The CDR3 runs to 15 residues. V dropped 4 bases and J dropped 7; count of bases not matched to a gene: 10. The V gene's germline CDR1 is SGDLS and CDR2 YYNGEE. The CDR3 DNA sequence: TGTGCCAGCAGCAGTCTTCCGGGACAGGGGAGTGAAGCTTTCTTT. Translated: CASSSLPGQGSEAFF. Looking up the rest from reference TRBV9 and TRBJ1-1 gives the full variable domain: DSGVTQTPKHLITATGQRVTLRCSPRSGDLSVYWYQQSLDQGLQFLIQYYNGEERAKGNILERFSAQQFPDLHSELNLSSLELGDSALYFCASSSLPGQGSEAFFGQGTRLTVV.

This clone occurred once. The J gene is TRBJ1-3, the V gene TRBV9; no definite D call. V was cut by 0 bases and J by 0 bases, with 7 bases left in between. Germline values: CDR1 SGDLS, CDR2 YYNGEE. The CDR3 contains 15 residues. The CDR3 DNA reads TGTGCCAGCAGCGTAGCACAGAACTCTGGAAACACCATATATTTT. Translated: CASSVAQNSGNTIYF.

The CDR3 loop reads CASSNRDYYKETQYF. In DNA, the CDR3 is TGTGCCAGCAGCAACCGGGACTACTATAAAGAGACCCAGTACTTC. V usage is TRBV7-9 and J usage is TRBJ2-5, with 7 bases aligning to TRBD2. V lost 5 bases, J lost 3 bases, and 9 bases stayed unmatched. Germline V lookup: CDR1 SEHNR, CDR2 FQNEAQ (reference sequence). This CDR3 is 15 amino acids long.

J is TRBJ1-5 and V is TRBV5-1; a weak D match, TRBD1 (6 bases). Germline CDR1 SGHRS, CDR2 YFSETQ. This CDR3 comprises 14 residues. Trimming left V 0 bases short and J 4 bases short, with 8 bases between. The CDR3 region is CASSLGGRNQPQHF. In DNA form, the CDR3 reads TGCGCCAGCAGCTTGGGGGGGCGGAATCAGCCCCAGCATTTT. Using reference TRBV5-1 and TRBJ1-5 for the parts outside the CDR3, the full variable domain is KAGVTQTPRYLIKTRGQQVTLSCSPISGHRSVSWYQQTPGQGLQFLFEYFSETQRNKGNFPGRFSGRQFSNSRSEMNVSTLELGDSALYLCASSLGGRNQPQHFGDGTRLSIL.